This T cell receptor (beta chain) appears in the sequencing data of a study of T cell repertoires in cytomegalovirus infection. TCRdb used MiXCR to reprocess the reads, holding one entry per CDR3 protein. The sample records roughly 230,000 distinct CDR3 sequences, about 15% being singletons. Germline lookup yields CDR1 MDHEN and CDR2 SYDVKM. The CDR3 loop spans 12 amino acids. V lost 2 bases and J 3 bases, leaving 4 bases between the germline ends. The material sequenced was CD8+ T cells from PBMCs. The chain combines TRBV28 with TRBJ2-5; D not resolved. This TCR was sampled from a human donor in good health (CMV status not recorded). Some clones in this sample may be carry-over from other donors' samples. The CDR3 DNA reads TGTGCCAGCAGTTTAGAGGAAGAGACCCAGTACTTC. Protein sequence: CASSLEEETQYF.